This TCR beta chain was sequenced in a study of response to subunit inactivated influenza vaccine. General observations from the study: The authors offered the suggestion that each seasonal influenza vaccination recruits few new T cells.

TCRdb reprocessed the RT-PCR reads with MiXCR, giving one entry per CDR3 protein. The repertoire holds hundreds of thousands of distinct CDR3 sequences, over 9.5% seen once, with about 12% in the top ten. The CDR3 covers 18 residues. CDR1 is MNHEY and CDR2 is SVGEGT in the germline V gene. V shed 2 bases and J 0 bases; nucleotides not matched to a gene: 9. Comments on this clonotype: Its antigen is as yet unknown.

The sample in question was PBMCs from blood, obtained 45 days after vaccination. This TCR came from a man aged 50-60 years who received an inactivated influenza vaccine. This chain joins TRBV6-2 or TRBV6-3 and TRBJ2-7, with 11 bases fitting TRBD2. The CDR3 sequence is CASSYGLAGGAISYEQYF. CDR3 coding DNA: TGTGCCAGCAGTTACGGCCTAGCGGGAGGTGCAATCTCCTACGAGCAGTACTTC.